Presented here are 21 T cell receptor beta chains from one specimen sequenced in a study of blood T cell repertoires in COVID-19. Generated by immunoSEQ multiplex PCR, the TCRdb table keeps only in-frame clones and is missing some. In the table there are under 250,000 clones, around 88% of which are singletons. The sequencing sample was made of peripheral blood. Source of these receptors: a man at least 80 years old with acute or convalescent COVID-19.

The chain recombines TRBV7-8 with TRBJ2-7; no clear D gene. The germline gives CDR1 SGHVS, CDR2 FQNEAQ. Trimming removed 3 bases from V and 3 bases from J, with 9 bases in between. CDR3 size: 13 residues. CDR3 DNA sequence: TGTGCCAGCAGCTTTCTACTCAACTACGAGCAGTACTTC. Encoded protein: CASSFLLNYEQYF.

The count of this clone is one. The chain links TRBV7-9 to TRBJ2-3, with 7 bases identical to TRBD1. CDR3 size: 19 residues. CDR1 SEHNR and CDR2 FQNEAQ come from the germline V gene (reference sequence). Trimming removed 5 bases from V and 4 bases from J; junction bases left unmatched: 21. The CDR3 sequence is CASSPTVVVGHRGPDTQYF. CDR3 DNA sequence: TGTGCCAGCAGCCCCACGGTTGTGGTGGGTCACAGGGGCCCAGATACGCAGTATTTT.

The chain carries TRBV3-1 (or the pseudogene TRBV3-2) and TRBJ1-2, with 8 bases aligning to TRBD1. The germline V gene has CDR1 LGHDT and CDR2 YNNKEL (reference sequence). The CDR3 is 13 amino acids. Losses at the gene ends were 2 bases for V and 8 bases for J; bases not matched to a gene: 4. CDR3 sequence: CASSQSGGAGYTF. As DNA, the CDR3 is TGTGCCAGCAGCCAATCAGGGGGCGCGGGCTACACCTTC.

A few counts support this clone. The DNA for the CDR3 is TGTGCCAGCAGTTACTCCAGGGGAGGGGGCTATGGCTACACCTTC. This encodes CASSYSRGGGYGYTF. The V and J genes are TRBV6-5 and TRBJ1-2; weak D call: TRBD1 (6 bases). The germline V and J ends were trimmed by 0 bases and 4 bases, with 12 bases remaining between them. Germline V gives CDR1 MNHEY, CDR2 SVGAGI. This CDR3 is built from 15 residues.

The chain combines TRBV7-9 with TRBJ1-2; D is perhaps TRBD1 (5 bases). The germline CDR1 and CDR2 sequences are SEHNR and FQNEAQ (reference sequence). The germline V and J ends were trimmed by 2 bases and 8 bases, with 15 bases remaining between them. This CDR3 is built from 14 residues. Here the CDR3 reads CASSLLGAAGGYTF. The CDR3, as DNA: TGTGCCAGCAGCTTACTAGGGGCGGCGGGAGGCTACACCTTC.

The J gene is TRBJ1-1, the V gene TRBV7-9, with D uncertain. Germline lookup yields CDR1 SEHNR and CDR2 FQNEAQ (reference sequence). V was trimmed by 8 bases and J by 0 bases, leaving 7 bases between them. The length of the CDR3 is 12 residues. CDR3 region: CASGLMNTEAFF. In nucleotides, the CDR3 is TGTGCCAGCGGACTAATGAACACTGAAGCTTTCTTT. The variable domain in full, completed from reference TRBV7-9 and TRBJ1-1, reads DTGVSQNPRHKITKRGQNVTFRCDPISEHNRLYWYRQTLGQGPEFLTYFQNEAQLEKSRLLSDRFSAERPKGSFSTLEIQRTEQGDSAMYLCASGLMNTEAFFGQGTRLTVV.

The chain links TRBV14 to TRBJ2-2, with unresolved D. Between the trimmed V and J ends, which lost 4 bases and 3 bases, there was a span of 6 bases. The CDR3 covers 13 residues. Germline values: CDR1 SGHDN, CDR2 FVKESK. The CDR3 here is CASSRSYTGELFF. DNA for the CDR3: TGTGCCAGCAGCCGGAGCTACACCGGGGAGCTGTTTTTT.

The gene calls are TRBV21-1 and TRBJ2-1; the table's D call, TRBD2, was not checked against the DNA. TRBV21-1 represents a pseudogene. CDR3 length: 16 residues. CDR3 DNA: TGTGCCAGCAGCAAATTCCTAGTAGATATCTACAATGAGCAGTTCTTC. Translated: CASSKFLVDIYNEQFF.

This rearrangement joins TRBV5-1 to TRBJ1-3, with TRBD1 matching 7 bases. In germline, CDR1 is SGHRS, CDR2 YFSETQ. This CDR3 spans 16 amino acids. The trim removed 4 bases at V and 0 bases at J, leaving 7 bases unmatched. The CDR3 loop is CASSPRQGSSGNTIYF. The DNA of the CDR3 is TGCGCCAGCAGCCCAAGACAGGGATCCTCTGGAAACACCATATATTTT.

The rearrangement links TRBV6-5 to TRBJ1-2; possibly TRBD1 for D (5 bases). V lost 2 bases to trimming and J lost 3 bases, with 7 bases between them. The CDR3 extends over 13 amino acids. Germline V lookup: CDR1 MNHEY, CDR2 SVGAGI. For the CDR3, the DNA is TGTGCCAGCAGTTACGGGGGGGACTATGGCTACACCTTC. As protein: CASSYGGDYGYTF.

The chain joins TRBV3-1 (or the pseudogene TRBV3-2) to TRBJ1-2; tentatively, D is TRBD1 (6 bases). CDR3 length: 19 residues. V shed 5 bases and J shed 3 bases, with 28 bases lying between them. Germline loops: CDR1 LGHDT, CDR2 YNNKEL (reference sequence). CDR3 nucleotide sequence: TGTGCCAGCAGCTCCCCTTTTCCGGACAGCCAAAAAGGAGACTATGGCTACACCTTC. Translation: CASSSPFPDSQKGDYGYTF.

The rearrangement uses TRBV7-9 and TRBJ1-6; D is perhaps TRBD1 (5 bases). The CDR3 has 15 residues. Trimming stripped 3 bases from V and 5 bases from J, with 11 bases between. Germline V gene data show CDR1 as SEHNR and CDR2 as FQNEAQ (reference sequence). Written as DNA, the CDR3 is TGTGCCAGCAGCTTGGACACTCCGGATAATTCACCCCTCCACTTT. Translated, it gives CASSLDTPDNSPLHF.

V usage is TRBV28 and J usage is TRBJ2-2, with 11 bases lining up with TRBD1. The CDR3 has 15 amino acids. Germline CDR1 and CDR2: MDHEN and SYDVKM. V was clipped by 6 bases and J by 7 bases; unmatched bases: 7. The CDR3 loop reads CASSKDRGRGGELFF. The CDR3 DNA reads as TGTGCCAGCAGCAAGGACAGGGGGCGGGGCGGGGAGCTGTTTTTT.

The rearrangement joins TRBV9 to TRBJ1-2; tentatively, D is TRBD1 (6 bases). Trimming stripped 2 bases from V and 7 bases from J, with 18 bases between. The CDR3 runs to 15 residues. CDR1 is SGDLS and CDR2 is YYNGEE in the germline V gene. The CDR3 loop is CASSVSIGGQIGYTF. As DNA, the CDR3 is TGTGCCAGCAGCGTGTCCATCGGGGGGCAGATTGGCTACACCTTC.

The chain employs TRBV13 and TRBJ1-1; D is perhaps TRBD1 (5 bases). The V and J ends lost 5 bases and 1 base respectively, with 8 bases between them. The CDR3 has 13 amino acids. Germline values: CDR1 PRHDT, CDR2 FYEKMQ (reference sequence). As DNA, the CDR3 is TGTGCCAGCAGCCTGGGGGGGAACACTGAAGCTTTCTTT. It yields the protein CASSLGGNTEAFF. Using reference TRBV13 and TRBJ1-1 for the parts outside the CDR3, the full variable domain is AAGVIQSPRHLIKEKRETATLKCYPIPRHDTVYWYQQGPGQDPQFLISFYEKMQSDKGSIPDRFSAQQFSDYHSELNMSSLELGDSALYFCASSLGGNTEAFFGQGTRLTVV.

This rearrangement joins TRBV9 to TRBJ2-1; TRBD2 aligns across 13 bases. Germline-derived CDR1 and CDR2 are SGDLS and YYNGEE. V trimming: 0 bases; J trimming: 7 bases; junction bases outside the gene matches: 4. The CDR3 extends over 16 amino acids. The CDR3 loop reads CASSVVGLAGLNEQFF. The CDR3 bases are TGTGCCAGCAGCGTAGTGGGACTAGCGGGATTAAATGAGCAGTTCTTC.

In DNA form, the CDR3 reads TGTGCCACCAGTGAAACCGGGACATCGAACGAGCAGTACTTC. Residues: CATSETGTSNEQYF. This chain uses TRBV24-1 with TRBJ2-7; possible D gene TRBD1, 6 bases. V lost 4 bases and J lost 5, with 14 bases in between. Germline values: CDR1 KGHDR, CDR2 SFDVKD. This CDR3 is 14 amino acids long.

The CDR3 here is CASSAGGYPNTGELFF. The CDR3 nucleotides read TGTGCCAGCAGCGCAGGGGGCTACCCGAACACCGGGGAGCTGTTTTTT. The rearrangement links TRBV9 to TRBJ2-2, with 8 bases identical to TRBD1. The junction had 4 bases not matched to a gene; V was cut back by 3 bases and J by 0 bases. The length of the CDR3 is 16 residues. CDR1 is SGDLS, CDR2 YYNGEE, per germline.

The V call is TRBV7-2, the J call TRBJ1-2; D unresolved. This CDR3 region has 13 residues. The ends were cut back, 3 bases at V and 1 base at J, with 6 bases in the middle. CDR1 is SGHTA, CDR2 FQGNSA, per germline. The CDR3 DNA reads TGTGCCAGCAGCTTGCAGGATAACTATGGCTACACCTTC. Its translation is CASSLQDNYGYTF. The whole variable domain, remainder taken from reference TRBV7-2 and TRBJ1-2, is GAGVSQSPSNKVTEKGKDVELRCDPISGHTALYWYRQSLGQGLEFLIYFQGNSAPDKSGLPSDRFSAERTGGSVSTLTIQRTQQEDSAVYLCASSLQDNYGYTFGSGTRLTVV.

The rearrangement links TRBV7-2 to TRBJ2-1; 9 bases are a match to TRBD2. The trim removed 6 bases at V and 5 bases at J, leaving 14 bases unmatched. This CDR3 contains 17 residues. CDR1 is SGHTA and CDR2 is FQGNSA in the germline V gene. The CDR3 coding sequence is TGTGCCAGCAGGACCAGGGGTAGCGGGGGTTCTAACAATGAGCAGTTCTTC. This gives the protein CASRTRGSGGSNNEQFF.

This sequence joins TRBV6-6 and TRBJ2-3; perhaps TRBD2 as D (6 bases). The CDR3 loop spans 14 amino acids. Germline CDR1 reads MNHNY; CDR2 reads SVGAGI (reference sequence). V lost 2 bases, J lost 3 bases, and 9 bases lay in between. This CDR3 reads CASSYGDSTDTQYF. The DNA for the CDR3 is TGTGCCAGCAGTTACGGGGACTCGACAGATACGCAGTATTTT.